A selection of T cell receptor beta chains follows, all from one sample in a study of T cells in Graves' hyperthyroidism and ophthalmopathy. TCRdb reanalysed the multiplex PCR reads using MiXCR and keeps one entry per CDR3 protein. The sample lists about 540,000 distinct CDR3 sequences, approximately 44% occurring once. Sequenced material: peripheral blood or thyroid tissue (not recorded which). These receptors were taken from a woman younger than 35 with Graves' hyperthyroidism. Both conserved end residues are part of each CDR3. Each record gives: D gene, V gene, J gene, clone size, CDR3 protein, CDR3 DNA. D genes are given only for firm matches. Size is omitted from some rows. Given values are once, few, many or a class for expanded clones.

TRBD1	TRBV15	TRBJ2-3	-	CATTKTGTGGTDTQYF	TGTGCCACCACCAAAACCGGGACAGGGGGCACAGATACGCAGTATTTT
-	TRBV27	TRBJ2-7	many	CASRKSSYEQYF	TGTGCCAGCAGAAAGAGCTCCTACGAGCAGTACTTC
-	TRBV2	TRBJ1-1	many	CASRGVGTEAFF	TGTGCCAGCAGGGGAGTGGGGACTGAAGCTTTCTTT
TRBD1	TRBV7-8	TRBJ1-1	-	CAWGRQGGTEAFF	TGTGCCTGGGGCCGACAGGGCGGGACTGAAGCTTTCTTT
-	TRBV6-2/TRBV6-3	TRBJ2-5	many	CASSYSTYQETQYF	TGTGCCAGCAGTTACTCGACATACCAAGAGACCCAGTACTTC
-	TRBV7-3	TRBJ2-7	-	CASSSPPNSYEQYF	TGTGCCAGCAGCTCACCACCCAACAGTTACGAGCAGTACTTC
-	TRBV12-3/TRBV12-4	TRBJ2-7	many	CASSPPGVYEQYF	TGTGCCAGCAGCCCCCCAGGGGTGTACGAGCAGTACTTC
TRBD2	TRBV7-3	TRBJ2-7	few	CASSPGLAVGSYEQYF	TGTGCCAGCAGCCCGGGACTAGCGGTGGGCTCCTACGAGCAGTACTTC
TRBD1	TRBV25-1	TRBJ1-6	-	CASSVPGGRNSPLHF	TGTGCCAGCAGTGTTCCAGGGGGTCGGAATTCACCCCTCCACTTT
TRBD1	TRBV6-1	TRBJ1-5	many	CASSSRDRSGNQPQHF	TGTGCCAGCAGCAGCCGGGACAGGTCGGGCAATCAGCCCCAGCATTTT
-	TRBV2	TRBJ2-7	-	CVSSEAPAGEQYF	TGTGTCAGCAGTGAAGCGCCAGCGGGCGAGCAGTACTTC
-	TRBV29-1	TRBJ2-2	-	CSVEAATGKETGELFF	TGCAGCGTTGAAGCCGCTACAGGGAAAGAGACCGGGGAGCTGTTTTTT
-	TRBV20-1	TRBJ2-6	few	CSARGGTGANVLTF	TGCAGTGCTAGGGGCGGGACTGGGGCCAACGTCCTGACTTTC
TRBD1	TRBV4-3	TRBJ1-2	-	CASSPTGQGNGYTF	TGCGCCAGCAGCCCCACGGGACAGGGCAATGGCTACACCTTC
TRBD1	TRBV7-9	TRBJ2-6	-	CASSFPGGSGANVLTF	TGTGCCAGCAGCTTCCCAGGGGGCTCTGGGGCCAACGTCCTGACTTTC
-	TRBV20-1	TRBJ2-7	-	CSYSSPPEQYF	TGCAGTTACTCGTCCCCCCCTGAGCAGTACTTC
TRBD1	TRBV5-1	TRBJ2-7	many	CASRAGQAHSYEQYF	TGCGCCAGCCGAGCCGGACAGGCCCACTCCTACGAGCAGTACTTC
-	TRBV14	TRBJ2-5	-	CASSRTEYEETQYF	TGTGCCAGCAGCCGTACAGAATACGAGGAGACCCAGTACTTC
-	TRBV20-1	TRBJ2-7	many	CSASSSASSYEQYF	TGCAGTGCTTCCAGCAGCGCCAGCTCCTACGAGCAGTACTTC
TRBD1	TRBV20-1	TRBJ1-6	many	CSARNTGDSPLHF	TGCAGTGCTAGGAACACAGGGGATTCACCCCTCCACTTT
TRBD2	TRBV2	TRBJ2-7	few	CASSSPGLASYEQYF	TGTGCCAGCAGCTCGCCGGGACTAGCTAGCTACGAGCAGTACTTC
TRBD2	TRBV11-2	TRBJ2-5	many	CASSKTSGVQETQYF	TGTGCCAGCAGCAAGACTAGCGGGGTTCAAGAGACCCAGTACTTC
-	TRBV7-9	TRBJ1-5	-	CASNLNGGLAGGPGNQPQHF	TGTGCCAGCAACTTAAATGGGGGACTAGCGGGAGGGCCGGGCAATCAGCCCCAGCATTTT
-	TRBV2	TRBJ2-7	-	CASSEGFSSYNEQYF	TGTGCCAGCAGTGAAGGGTTTAGTTCCTACAATGAGCAGTACTTC
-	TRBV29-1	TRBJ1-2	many	CSVEGTTNYGYTF	TGCAGCGTTGAAGGGACAACTAACTATGGCTACACCTTC
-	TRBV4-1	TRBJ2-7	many	CASSHFSDKWQYF	TGCGCCAGCAGCCACTTTTCGGACAAGTGGCAGTACTTC
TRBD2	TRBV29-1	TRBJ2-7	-	CSVEMGLSNTGELYF	TGCAGCGTTGAAATGGGACTATCGAACACCGGGGAGCTGTACTTC
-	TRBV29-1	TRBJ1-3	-	CSVLTGNTIYF	TGCAGCGTCCTCACGGGAAACACCATATATTTT
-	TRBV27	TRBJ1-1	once	CASSPNQDGREAFF	TGTGCCAGCAGTCCCAATCAGGATGGCCGCGAAGCTTTCTTT
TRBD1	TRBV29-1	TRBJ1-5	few	CSSGQGGQPQHF	TGCAGCTCAGGACAGGGGGGGCAGCCCCAGCATTTT
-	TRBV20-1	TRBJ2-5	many	CSARTAGMRETQYF	TGCAGTGCTAGAACTGCAGGGATGCGTGAGACCCAGTACTTC
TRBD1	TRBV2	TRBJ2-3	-	CASSQDDRGFTDTQYF	TGCGCCAGCAGCCAAGATGACAGGGGATTCACAGATACGCAGTATTTT
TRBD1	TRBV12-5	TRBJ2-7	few	CASGLGPGQGYEQYF	TGTGCTAGTGGTTTGGGCCCGGGACAGGGCTACGAGCAGTACTTC
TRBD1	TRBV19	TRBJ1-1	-	CAIGQVNTEAFF	TGTGCTATCGGACAGGTGAACACTGAAGCTTTCTTT
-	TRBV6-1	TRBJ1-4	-	CASRLDRTNEKLFF	TGTGCCAGCAGGCTGGACAGAACTAATGAAAAACTGTTTTTT